The sequence of this T cell receptor (beta chain) was determined in a study of shared clonotypes between healthy human individuals. Study summary: Each donor had three CD4 naive, three CD4 memory, two CD8 naive and one CD8 memory plate.

The CDR3 spans 15 residues. V lost 0 bases and J lost 3, with 12 bases in between. Profiled with immunoSEQ multiplex PCR; TCRdb holds only in-frame clones, not every one. The sample includes roughly 590,000 clones, roughly 95% of them seen just once. Remarks on this clone: Its antigen is as yet unknown.

Study-wide findings and caveats: Sampling included only blood; tissue repertoires likely differ. Across subsets, estimated richness was generally greater for naive than for memory populations. A reduction in generation probabilities was seen for non-shared clonotypes relative to those shared by all four donors.

CD45RO-negative CD8 cells positively selected for CCR7 made up the naive population, which excluded terminally differentiated effector memory CD45RA+ cells. The specimen was naive CD8+ T cells sorted from blood. This chain uses TRBV23-1 with TRBJ2-7, with a tentative D call TRBD1 (5 bases). TRBV23-1 belongs to the ORF category, with a function that is uncertain. The TCR was taken from a woman younger than 45 in good health. For the CDR3, the DNA is TGCGCCAGCAGTCAATCGAAACAGGATAGCTACGAGCAGTACTTC. Translation: CASSQSKQDSYEQYF.